This paragraph reports one T cell receptor (beta chain). The record originates from a study of OX40 agonist ivuxolimab in advanced cancers. Sequencing was performed with immunoSEQ multiplex PCR; in TCRdb, only in-frame clones are kept and a portion is missing. The data show some 70,000 clones, 70% to 90% seen once. Germline V gene sequence: CDR1 MGHDK, CDR2 SYGVNS. V gave up 7 bases and J gave up 5 bases, with 8 bases separating them. The CDR3 has 11 residues. The chain employs TRBV25-1 and TRBJ2-5; D is uncertain. The clonotype comes from an adult with an advanced solid tumor such as melanoma, head and neck, liver or kidney cancer. The sample in question was CD4+ or CD8+ T cells sorted from blood, obtained in a trial of the OX40 agonist ivuxolimab. The CDR3 DNA sequence: TGTGCCAGCACAGGTTGGGAGACCCAGTACTTC. This translates into CASTGWETQYF.